The T cell receptor beta chain described here comes from a study of blood T cells in healthy people across ages. Whole-study findings and limits: CMV infection status of these donors was not known.

This clonotype was picked up a small number of times. Its antigen is as yet unknown. Extraction of total RNA produced a minimum of 5 micrograms from each sample. A second PCR of 7 to 11 cycles used a sample-barcoded 5' primer and a J-beta primer mix. Via MiXCR, TCRdb re-called the 5' RACE reads, giving one row per CDR3 protein. The profile covers around 710,000 distinct CDR3 sequences, with 35% to 45% appearing a single time and 20% to 25% taken by the ten largest. Sequencing used blood. The sequence came from a woman aged 55-69 years in good health.

The CDR3: CASSPHGAGGELFF. The CDR3 coding sequence is TGCGCCAGCAGCCCCCATGGGGCGGGGGGGGAGCTGTTTTTT. The rearrangement joins TRBV4-3 to TRBJ2-2, with D possibly being TRBD2 (6 bases). The CDR3 totals 14 residues. Germline CDR1 reads LGHNA; CDR2 reads YSLEER. Trimming removed 4 bases at V and 8 bases at J, with 14 bases between.